These 14 T cell receptor beta chains were all obtained from the same sample, sequenced in a study of T-cell reconstitution after alpha-beta-depleted transplantation in children. Unique molecular identifiers were incorporated when the TCRbeta library was constructed. TCRdb independently ran MiXCR on the PCR reads; one entry per CDR3 protein. The sample lists a few hundred thousand distinct CDR3 sequences; around 13% were seen once. This specimen was PBMCs, mostly from graft donor cells, taken 360 days after TCRalphabeta/CD19-depleted stem cell transplant. The receptors derive from a male patient aged 10 to 17 who had a stem cell transplant for acute myeloid leukemia, so the T cells may come from the graft donor.

This clonotype has a handful of counts. The rearrangement links TRBV21-1 to TRBJ2-1; TRBD1 is the table's D call and was not checked against the DNA. TRBV21-1 counts as a pseudogene. The CDR3 runs 13 residues. In DNA form, the CDR3 reads TGTGCCAGCAGCAAAGACAAGGGGAATGAGCAGTTCTTC. This gives the protein CASSKDKGNEQFF.

The rearrangement joins TRBV24-1 to TRBJ2-1; 11 bases line up with TRBD2. CDR3 length: 15 amino acids. Germline CDR1 and CDR2: KGHDR and SFDVKD. Trimming removed 1 base from V and 10 bases from J; junction bases left unmatched: 5. The CDR3 sequence: CATSDLGRLAGEQFF. The DNA for the CDR3 is TGTGCCACCAGTGATTTAGGGCGACTAGCGGGGGAGCAGTTCTTC.

This clonotype was observed many times. The rearrangement uses TRBV20-1 and TRBJ2-5; perhaps TRBD2 as D (6 bases). Per the germline V gene, CDR1 is DFQATT and CDR2 is SNEGSKA (reference sequence). V was shortened by 6 bases and J by 10 bases, with 21 bases between the two germline ends. CDR3 length equals 13 residues. DNA for the CDR3: TGCAGTGCCCTGGGAGGCGGCGCCCCCATCCAGTACTTC. Its protein product is CSALGGGAPIQYF.

In its sample, this clonotype was seen many times. The gene calls are TRBV6-5 and TRBJ2-3, with D possibly being TRBD1 (6 bases). From germline, CDR1 is MNHEY and CDR2 SVGAGI. This CDR3 region has 13 residues. The V and J ends lost 6 bases and 4 bases respectively, with 11 bases between them. In DNA, the CDR3 is TGTGCCAGCAGCCCCGGACAGTCAGATACGCAGTATTTT. Its translation is CASSPGQSDTQYF.

V and J are TRBV7-2 and TRBJ2-7; 10 nucleotides align to TRBD2. The CDR3 runs 17 residues. The trim removed 5 bases at V and 0 bases at J, leaving 10 bases unmatched. From germline, CDR1 is SGHTA and CDR2 FQGNSA. The CDR3 DNA reads as TGTGCCAGCAGCCTTGTTAGAGCTAGCGGGAGCTCCTACGAGCAGTACTTC. This gives the protein CASSLVRASGSSYEQYF.

This clonotype occurred a few times. The chain combines TRBV20-1 with TRBJ2-7; 9 nucleotides match TRBD1. The CDR3 extends over 11 amino acids. Germline values: CDR1 DFQATT, CDR2 SNEGSKA (reference sequence). Losses at the gene ends were 6 bases for V and 6 bases for J; bases not matched to a gene: 3. The CDR3 coding sequence is TGCAGTGCCAGGGACAGGGTCGAGCAGTACTTC. Translated: CSARDRVEQYF.

This clonotype has more than one count but fewer than ten. The CDR3 DNA sequence: TGTGCCACCAGTGATTGGGCTAGCGGGAGAGTTGGGAATGAGCAGTTCTTC. It encodes CATSDWASGRVGNEQFF. V and J are TRBV24-1 and TRBJ2-1; 10 nucleotides line up with TRBD2. Trimming cost V 2 bases and J 7 bases; bases outside gene matches: 10. CDR1 and CDR2 (germline): KGHDR, SFDVKD. The CDR3 length is 17 residues.

This clonotype has at least ten counts. The J gene is TRBJ1-1, the V gene TRBV12-3 or TRBV12-4, with D hard to call. Trimming removed 4 bases at V and 3 bases at J, with 12 bases between. This CDR3 has 14 residues. CDR3 sequence: CASSSALWYTEAFF. CDR3 bases: TGTGCCAGCAGTTCGGCACTTTGGTACACTGAAGCTTTCTTT.

This chain connects TRBV5-1 to TRBJ2-2; D may match TRBD1 or TRBD2 (6 bases each). The CDR3 is 14 residues long. V lost 5 bases, J lost 9 bases, and 17 bases lay in between. Germline lookup yields CDR1 SGHRS and CDR2 YFSETQ. The CDR3 reads CASSRGAERRELFF. CDR3 sequence (DNA): TGCGCCAGCAGTAGGGGGGCCGAGAGGCGGGAGCTGTTTTTT.

The chain couples TRBV27 to TRBJ2-7; 7 bases agree with TRBD2. V shed 6 bases, J shed 6 bases, and the junction held 14 bases outside the gene matches. The CDR3 is 15 amino acids. Germline V CDR1 and CDR2: MNHEY, SMNVEV (reference sequence). CDR3: CASRLSGPRPAEQYF. CDR3 coding DNA: TGTGCCAGCAGACTTAGCGGGCCACGCCCGGCCGAGCAGTACTTC.

As to this clonotype: The junction and the germline gene differ at one end; a read error may be behind it. The chain couples TRBV14 to TRBJ2-6; 8 bases are a match to TRBD1. The CDR3 runs to 19 residues. Germline lookup yields CDR1 SGHDN and CDR2 FVKESK. The CDR3 sequence is CASSEEYGQGVPGANVLTF. In DNA, the CDR3 is TGTGCCAGCAGCGAAGAATACGGACAGGGTGTCCCTGGGGCCAACGTCCTGACTTTC.

This clonotype was observed many times. The chain combines TRBV3-1 with TRBJ2-2; no definite D call. The germline V and J ends were trimmed by 4 bases and 2 bases, with 5 bases remaining between them. CDR1 is LGHDT, CDR2 YNNKEL, per germline (reference sequence). The CDR3 has 13 residues. The CDR3 nucleotides are TGTGCCAGCAGCCGACATAACACCGGGGAGCTGTTTTTT. Its protein product is CASSRHNTGELFF.

The chain is built from TRBV5-1 and TRBJ2-5; 9 nucleotides line up with TRBD2. J was trimmed by 1 base and V by 4 bases; bases with no gene match: 2. CDR1 and CDR2 (germline): SGHRS, YFSETQ. The CDR3 contains 14 residues. CDR3 protein: CASSTTSGQETQYF. The CDR3, as DNA: TGCGCCAGCAGCACGACTAGCGGCCAAGAGACCCAGTACTTC.

The rearrangement joins TRBV29-1 to TRBJ2-1; D is uncertain. Germline V lookup: CDR1 SQVTM, CDR2 ANQGSEA. The CDR3 covers 12 residues. Trimming cost V 3 bases and J 8 bases, with 11 bases left between them. As DNA, the CDR3 is TGCAGCGTTGATCCCCCTGGAGATGAGCAGTTCTTC. It encodes CSVDPPGDEQFF.